This TCR beta chain derives from a study of shared clonotypes between healthy human individuals. The V gene lost 0 bases and the J gene lost 1 base, with 10 bases spanning the gap. CDR1 and CDR2 from the germline V gene are SGHRS and YFSETQ. This CDR3 comprises 16 residues. Profiling relied on immunoSEQ multiplex PCR, and the TCRdb table lists in-frame clones only, not all of them. The table shows 2.5 million or so clones, with approximately 92% occurring only once. The sequenced material came from naive CD4+ T cells sorted from blood. Subset here: CD45RA+ positively selected. The receptor was isolated from a man younger than 30 in good health. The chain carries TRBV5-1 and TRBJ2-2; no clear D gene. The CDR3 region is CASSLATGLNTGELFF. DNA for the CDR3: TGCGCCAGCAGCTTGGCCACGGGCCTGAACACCGGGGAGCTGTTTTTT. Filled out from reference TRBV5-1 and TRBJ2-2, the complete variable domain reads KAGVTQTPRYLIKTRGQQVTLSCSPISGHRSVSWYQQTPGQGLQFLFEYFSETQRNKGNFPGRFSGRQFSNSRSEMNVSTLELGDSALYLCASSLATGLNTGELFFGEGSRLTVL.